The 2 T cell receptor beta chains listed next were all sequenced from one sample in a study of Graves' ophthalmopathy and Graves' hyperthyroidism. Amplification from RNA transcripts yielded the TCR beta CDR3 regions. HTBI-primed RT-PCR formed the first round, and a multiplex PCR formed the second. A single record per CDR3 protein comes from TCRdb applying MiXCR to the multiplex PCR reads. Among around 400,000 distinct CDR3 sequences, roughly 18% were seen once, and the ten largest hold 1.5% to 2%. Material for sequencing was peripheral blood. These receptors were taken from a woman aged 18-29 years with Graves' ophthalmopathy.

This clonotype was seen many times. The DNA for the CDR3 is TGTGCCAGCAGTTCCGACAGGGGATACTATGGCTACACCTTC. Its protein product is CASSSDRGYYGYTF. This sequence joins TRBV6-5 and TRBJ1-2; 8 positions agree with TRBD1. CDR1 and CDR2 (germline): MNHEY, SVGAGI. This CDR3 contains 14 residues. V trimming: 4 bases; J trimming: 3 bases; junction bases outside the gene matches: 4.

This clonotype was picked up many times. V and J are TRBV6-1 and TRBJ2-2; tentative D call: TRBD2 (5 bases). Germline CDR1 and CDR2: MNHNS and SASEGT. V gave up 6 bases and J gave up 3 bases, with 14 bases separating them. The CDR3 consists of 15 residues. This CDR3 reads CASSPPPGDTGELFF. CDR3 coding DNA: TGTGCCAGCAGCCCTCCCCCCGGGGACACCGGGGAGCTGTTTTTT.